Each of the 6 T cell receptor beta chains below was sequenced from the same sample in a study of metastatic and nonmetastatic thyroid tumors. Not a single patient had been given any form of treatment at any point before undergoing thyroid surgery. With MiXCR, TCRdb reprocessed the PCR reads. The repertoire holds tens of thousands of clones, 17% seen once, with about 6.6% in the top ten. Sequencing was performed on blood. All receptors derive from a male donor with papillary thyroid cancer or a benign thyroid nodule (not recorded which). Some clones in this sample may be carry-over from other donors' samples.

This clone was counted at least ten times. The chain recombines TRBV12-3 or TRBV12-4 with TRBJ2-3; 8 nucleotides align to TRBD2. J gave up 0 bases and V 3 bases, and 8 bases lay outside the gene matches. The CDR3 is 17 residues long. In DNA, the CDR3 is TGTGCCAGCAGTTTTAGGGTAGCGGGACCAAGCACAGATACGCAGTATTTT. As protein: CASSFRVAGPSTDTQYF.

The J gene is TRBJ1-2, the V gene TRBV11-2; possibly TRBD1 for D (6 bases). Germline CDR1 SGHAT, CDR2 FQNNGV. This CDR3 has 16 amino acids. V gave up 6 bases and J gave up 4 bases, with 21 bases separating them. CDR3 sequence reads: CASRSPGRGVAYGYTF. In DNA form, the CDR3 reads TGTGCCAGCAGATCCCCGGGAAGGGGGGTTGCCTATGGCTACACCTTC.

Many counts were recorded for this clone. The genes are TRBV14 and TRBJ2-1; D remains unclear. Trimming removed 2 bases from V and 6 bases from J, with 11 bases in between. Germline V gives CDR1 SGHDN, CDR2 FVKESK. This CDR3 is built from 14 residues. CDR3 sequence (DNA): TGTGCCAGCAGCCAACGTTGGCAGTCCAATGAGCAGTTCTTC. Its protein is CASSQRWQSNEQFF.

This clone occurred many times. CDR3 DNA: TGTGCCTGGAGCGATCGGTATTCGTGGCCAGGGGAGTCGTACGAGCAGTACTTC. It yields the protein CAWSDRYSWPGESYEQYF. The chain combines TRBV30 with TRBJ2-7, with D possibly being TRBD1 (6 bases). V was clipped by 3 bases and J by 4 bases, with 28 bases between them. The CDR3 length is 18 residues. Germline V lookup: CDR1 GTSNPN, CDR2 SVGIG (reference sequence).

This clone was counted many times. The chain has TRBV5-1 and TRBJ2-1; D uncertain. Per the germline V gene, CDR1 is SGHRS and CDR2 is YFSETQ. This CDR3 is 13 amino acids long. V gave up 0 bases and J gave up 6 bases, with 7 bases separating them. CDR3 sequence reads: CASSLGSSNEQFF. The CDR3 nucleotides are TGCGCCAGCAGCTTGGGTAGCAGCAATGAGCAGTTCTTC.

This clone has only a few counts. The junction shows a germline mismatch at one end, possibly a read error. The CDR3 sequence: CVSSTGRTNYGYTF. CDR3 coding DNA: TGTGTCAGTAGTACAGGGCGAACTAACTATGGCTACACCTTC. This rearrangement joins TRBV19 to TRBJ1-2, with D possibly matching TRBD1 (6 bases). This CDR3 spans 14 amino acids. The germline gives CDR1 LNHDA, CDR2 SQIVND (reference sequence).